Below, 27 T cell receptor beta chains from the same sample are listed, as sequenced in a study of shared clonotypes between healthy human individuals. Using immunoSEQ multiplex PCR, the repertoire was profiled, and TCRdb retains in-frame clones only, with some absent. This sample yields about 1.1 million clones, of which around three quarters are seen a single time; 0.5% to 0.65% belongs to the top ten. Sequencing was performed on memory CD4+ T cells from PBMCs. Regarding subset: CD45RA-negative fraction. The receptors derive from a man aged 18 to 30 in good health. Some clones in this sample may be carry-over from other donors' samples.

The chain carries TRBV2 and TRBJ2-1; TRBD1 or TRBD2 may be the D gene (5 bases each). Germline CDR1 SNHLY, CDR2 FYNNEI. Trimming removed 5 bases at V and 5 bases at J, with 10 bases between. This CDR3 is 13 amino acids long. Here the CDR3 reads CASSTGTNNEQFF. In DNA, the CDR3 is TGTGCCAGCAGTACCGGGACGAACAATGAGCAGTTCTTC. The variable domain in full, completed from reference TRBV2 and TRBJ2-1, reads EPEVTQTPSHQVTQMGQEVILRCVPISNHLYFYWYRQILGQKVEFLVSFYNNEISEKSEIFDDQFSVERPDGSNFTLKIRSTKLEDSAMYFCASSTGTNNEQFFGPGTRLTVL.

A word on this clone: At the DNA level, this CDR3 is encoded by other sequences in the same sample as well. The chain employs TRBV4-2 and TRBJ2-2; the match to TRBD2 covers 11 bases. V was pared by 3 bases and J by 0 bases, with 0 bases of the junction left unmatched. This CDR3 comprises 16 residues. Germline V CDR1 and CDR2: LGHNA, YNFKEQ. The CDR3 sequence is CASSQGLAANTGELFF. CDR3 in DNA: TGTGCCAGCAGCCAGGGACTAGCGGCGAACACCGGGGAGCTGTTTTTT.

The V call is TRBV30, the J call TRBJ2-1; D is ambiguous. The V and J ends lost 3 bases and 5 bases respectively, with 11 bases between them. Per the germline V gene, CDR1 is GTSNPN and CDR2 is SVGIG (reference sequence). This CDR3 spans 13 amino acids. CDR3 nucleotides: TGTGCCTGGAGCTCACCGGCCAACAATGAGCAGTTCTTC. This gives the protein CAWSSPANNEQFF.

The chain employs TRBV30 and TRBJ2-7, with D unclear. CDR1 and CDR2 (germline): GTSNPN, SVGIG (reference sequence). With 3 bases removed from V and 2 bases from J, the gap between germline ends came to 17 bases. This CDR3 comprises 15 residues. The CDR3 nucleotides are TGTGCCTGGAGCCGCCCACGTGACGGAGCCTACGAGCAGTACTTC. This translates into CAWSRPRDGAYEQYF.

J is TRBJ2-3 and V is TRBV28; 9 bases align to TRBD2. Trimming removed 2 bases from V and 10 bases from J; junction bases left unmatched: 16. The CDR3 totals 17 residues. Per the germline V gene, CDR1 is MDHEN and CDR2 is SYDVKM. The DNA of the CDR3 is TGTGCCAGCAGTTTAGAACTAGCGGGTGCCCTGAAGTCCGCGCAGTATTTT. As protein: CASSLELAGALKSAQYF.

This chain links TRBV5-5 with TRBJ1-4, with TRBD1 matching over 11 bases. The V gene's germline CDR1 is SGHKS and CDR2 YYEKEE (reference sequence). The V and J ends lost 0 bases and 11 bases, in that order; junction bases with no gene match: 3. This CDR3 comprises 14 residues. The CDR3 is CASSLAGTGGKLFF. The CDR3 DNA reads TGTGCCAGCAGCTTGGCCGGGACAGGGGGGAAACTGTTTTTT.

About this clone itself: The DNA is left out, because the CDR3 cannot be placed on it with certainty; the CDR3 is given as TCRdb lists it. The CDR3 reads CASSSSDRARNQPQHF. This chain joins TRBV6-5 and TRBJ1-5; TRBD1 reflects the table's D call only, with no check against the DNA. The germline CDR1 and CDR2 sequences are MNHEY and SVGAGI. The CDR3 is made up of 16 amino acids, end residues included.

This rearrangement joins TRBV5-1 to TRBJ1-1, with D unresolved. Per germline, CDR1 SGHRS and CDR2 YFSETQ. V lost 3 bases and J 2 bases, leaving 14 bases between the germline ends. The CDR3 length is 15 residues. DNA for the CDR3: TGCGCCAGCAGCTCCCTTGACACAACCAACACTGAAGCTTTCTTT. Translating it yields CASSSLDTTNTEAFF.

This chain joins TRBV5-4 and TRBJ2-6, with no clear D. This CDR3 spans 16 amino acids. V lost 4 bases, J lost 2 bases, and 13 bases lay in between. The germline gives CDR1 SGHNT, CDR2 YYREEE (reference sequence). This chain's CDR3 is CASSIDKTTGANVLTF. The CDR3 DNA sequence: TGTGCCAGCAGCATCGACAAGACCACTGGGGCCAACGTCCTGACTTTC.

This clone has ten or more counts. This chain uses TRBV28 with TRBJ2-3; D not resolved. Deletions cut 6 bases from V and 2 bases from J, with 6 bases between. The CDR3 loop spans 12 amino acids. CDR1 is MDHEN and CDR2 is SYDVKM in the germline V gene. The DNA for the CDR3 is TGTGCCAGCAGAGAGTACACAGATACGCAGTATTTT. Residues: CASREYTDTQYF. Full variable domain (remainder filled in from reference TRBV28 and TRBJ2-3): DVKVTQSSRYLVKRTGEKVFLECVQDMDHENMFWYRQDPGLGLRLIYFSYDVKMKEKGDIPEGYSVSREKKERFSLILESASTNQTSMYLCASREYTDTQYFGPGTRLTVL.

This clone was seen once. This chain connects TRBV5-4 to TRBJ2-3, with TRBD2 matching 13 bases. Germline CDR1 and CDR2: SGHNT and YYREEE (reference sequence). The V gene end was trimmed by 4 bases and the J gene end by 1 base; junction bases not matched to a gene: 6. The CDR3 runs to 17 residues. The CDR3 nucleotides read TGTGCCAGCAGCCACGGGACTAGCGGGACCGGCACAGATACGCAGTATTTT. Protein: CASSHGTSGTGTDTQYF.

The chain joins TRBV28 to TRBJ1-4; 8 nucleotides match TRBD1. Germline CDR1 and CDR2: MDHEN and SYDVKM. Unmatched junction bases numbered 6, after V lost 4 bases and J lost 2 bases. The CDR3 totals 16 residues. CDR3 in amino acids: CASSSKTGVTNEKLFF. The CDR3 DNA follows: TGTGCCAGCAGTTCCAAGACAGGGGTTACTAATGAAAAACTGTTTTTT.

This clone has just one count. CDR3 in DNA: TGTGCCAGCAGCGCGGGACAGCCAGCCTATGGCTACACCTTC. It specifies CASSAGQPAYGYTF. The chain has TRBV9 and TRBJ1-2; 7 bases map to TRBD1. Germline V gene data show CDR1 as SGDLS and CDR2 as YYNGEE. There are 14 residues in the CDR3. V lost 3 bases and J lost 4; bases outside the gene matches: 6.

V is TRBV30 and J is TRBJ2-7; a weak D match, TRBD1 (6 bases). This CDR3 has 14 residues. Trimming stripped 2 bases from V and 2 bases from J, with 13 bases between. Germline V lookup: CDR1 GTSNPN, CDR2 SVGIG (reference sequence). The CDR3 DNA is TGTGCCTGGAGTAATGGGGACACCGCCTACGAGCAGTACTTC. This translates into CAWSNGDTAYEQYF.

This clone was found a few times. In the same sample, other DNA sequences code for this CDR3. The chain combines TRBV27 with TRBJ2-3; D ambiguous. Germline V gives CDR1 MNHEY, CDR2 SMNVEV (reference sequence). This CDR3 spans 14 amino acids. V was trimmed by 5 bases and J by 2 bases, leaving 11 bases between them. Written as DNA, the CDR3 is TGTGCCAGCAGTCGAGGCCGATTCACAGATACGCAGTATTTT. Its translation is CASSRGRFTDTQYF.

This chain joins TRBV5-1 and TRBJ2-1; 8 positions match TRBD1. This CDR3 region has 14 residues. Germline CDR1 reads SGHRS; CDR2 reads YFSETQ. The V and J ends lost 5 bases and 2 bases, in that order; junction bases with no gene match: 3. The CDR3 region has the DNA TGCGCCAGCAGGGACAGGGACACCTACAATGAGCAGTTCTTC. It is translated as CASRDRDTYNEQFF.

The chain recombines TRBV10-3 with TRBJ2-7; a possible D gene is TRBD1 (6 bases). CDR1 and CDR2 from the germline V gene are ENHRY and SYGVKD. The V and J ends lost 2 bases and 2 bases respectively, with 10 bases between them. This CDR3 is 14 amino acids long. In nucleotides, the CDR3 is TGTGCCATCAGTGAGGGGACACTAACCTACGAGCAGTACTTC. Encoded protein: CAISEGTLTYEQYF.

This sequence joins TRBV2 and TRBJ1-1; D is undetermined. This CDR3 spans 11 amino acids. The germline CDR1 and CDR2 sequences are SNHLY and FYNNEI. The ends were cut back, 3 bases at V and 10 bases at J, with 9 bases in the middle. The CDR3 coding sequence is TGTGCCAGCAGTGAGGGGATCCGAGCTTTCTTT. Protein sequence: CASSEGIRAFF.

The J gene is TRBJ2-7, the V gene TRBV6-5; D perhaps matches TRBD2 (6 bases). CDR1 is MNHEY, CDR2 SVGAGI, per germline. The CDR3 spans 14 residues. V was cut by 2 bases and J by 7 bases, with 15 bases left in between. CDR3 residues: CASSYGGILGEQYF. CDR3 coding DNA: TGTGCCAGCAGTTACGGCGGGATACTGGGAGAGCAGTACTTC.

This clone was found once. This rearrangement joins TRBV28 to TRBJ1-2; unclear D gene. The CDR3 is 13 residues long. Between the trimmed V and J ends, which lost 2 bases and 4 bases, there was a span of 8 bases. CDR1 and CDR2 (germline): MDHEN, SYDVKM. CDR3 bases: TGTGCCAGCAGTTTAACGGCAATCTATGGCTACACCTTC. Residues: CASSLTAIYGYTF.

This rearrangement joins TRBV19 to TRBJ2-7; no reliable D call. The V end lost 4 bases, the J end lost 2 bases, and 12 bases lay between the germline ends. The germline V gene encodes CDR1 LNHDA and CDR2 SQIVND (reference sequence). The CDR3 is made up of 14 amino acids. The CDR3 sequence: CASSTRVLTYEQYF. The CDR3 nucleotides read TGTGCCAGTAGTACTAGGGTGTTAACCTACGAGCAGTACTTC.

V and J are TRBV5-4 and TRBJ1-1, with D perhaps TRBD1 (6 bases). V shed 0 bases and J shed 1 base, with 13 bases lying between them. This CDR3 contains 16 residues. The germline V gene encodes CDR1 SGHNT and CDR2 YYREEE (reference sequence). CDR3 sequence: CASSLEGGTTNTEAFF. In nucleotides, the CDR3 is TGTGCCAGCAGCTTGGAAGGGGGGACAACGAACACTGAAGCTTTCTTT.

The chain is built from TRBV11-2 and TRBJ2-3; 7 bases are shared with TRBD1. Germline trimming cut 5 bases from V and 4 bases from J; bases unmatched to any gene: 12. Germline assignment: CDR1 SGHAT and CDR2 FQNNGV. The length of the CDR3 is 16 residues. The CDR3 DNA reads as TGTGCCAGCAGCCCACGACAGGGCCAGGGGCCAGATACGCAGTATTTT. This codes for CASSPRQGQGPDTQYF.

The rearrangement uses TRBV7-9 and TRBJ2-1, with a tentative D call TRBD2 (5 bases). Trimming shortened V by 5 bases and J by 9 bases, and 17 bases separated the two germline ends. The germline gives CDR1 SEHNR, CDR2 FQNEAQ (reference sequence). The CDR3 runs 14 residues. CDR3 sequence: CASSRPAAPTEQFF. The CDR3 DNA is TGTGCCAGCAGCCGCCCAGCGGCCCCCACTGAGCAGTTCTTC.

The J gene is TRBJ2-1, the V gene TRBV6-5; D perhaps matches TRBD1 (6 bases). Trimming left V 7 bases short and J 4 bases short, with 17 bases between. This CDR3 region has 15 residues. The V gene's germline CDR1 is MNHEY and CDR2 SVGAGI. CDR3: CASTMTLGQYNEQFF. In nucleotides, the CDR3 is TGTGCCAGCACTATGACCCTGGGACAATACAATGAGCAGTTCTTC.

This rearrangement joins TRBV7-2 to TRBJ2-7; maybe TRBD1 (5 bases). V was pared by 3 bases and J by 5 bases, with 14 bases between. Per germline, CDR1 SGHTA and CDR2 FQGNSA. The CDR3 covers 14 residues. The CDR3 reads CASSFSPGPHEQYF. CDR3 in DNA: TGTGCCAGCAGCTTCTCCCCAGGGCCCCACGAGCAGTACTTC.

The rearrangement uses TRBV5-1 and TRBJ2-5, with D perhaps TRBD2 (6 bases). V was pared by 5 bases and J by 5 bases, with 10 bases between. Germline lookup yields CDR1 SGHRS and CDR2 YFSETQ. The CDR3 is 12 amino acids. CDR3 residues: CASRGLRETQYF. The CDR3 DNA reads TGCGCCAGCAGGGGACTCAGGGAGACCCAGTACTTC.